This entry describes one TCR beta chain. Sequenced by immunoSEQ multiplex PCR; TCRdb stores in-frame clones only, minus some. The table lists about 200,000 clones, roughly nine tenths of them singletons. The data originate from a study of blood T cell repertoires in COVID-19. The germline V gene has CDR1 MNHEY and CDR2 SMNVEV (reference sequence). This CDR3 region has 14 residues. Unmatched junction bases numbered 10, after V lost 6 bases and J lost 6 bases. The chain is built from TRBV27 and TRBJ1-1, with 7 bases lining up with TRBD1. The sequenced sample consisted of PBMCs or T cells enriched from blood (not recorded which). This receptor was identified in a woman in her twenties or thirties with acute COVID-19. The CDR3 is CASRTPGQHSEAFF. The CDR3 DNA follows: TGTGCCAGCAGGACCCCGGGACAGCACTCTGAAGCTTTCTTT.